The entry below gives a single T cell receptor beta chain sequence along with its context. Sequencing used immunoSEQ multiplex PCR; TCRdb keeps in-frame clones, though not all of them. This sample has over 90,000 clones, with around 87% found just once. The data originate from a study of blood T cell repertoires in COVID-19. The CDR3 contains 14 residues. Germline values: CDR1 MDHEN, CDR2 SYDVKM. V shed 3 bases, J shed 2 bases, and the junction held 2 bases outside the gene matches. Sample: peripheral blood. This chain joins TRBV28 and TRBJ2-7; 9 bases are a match to TRBD2. The clonotype originates from a human donor in a cohort sampled during active COVID-19. CDR3: CASSFVAGAYEQYF. CDR3 DNA sequence: TGTGCCAGCAGTTTTGTAGCGGGGGCCTACGAGCAGTACTTC.